This TCR beta chain originates from a study of T cell responses to AZD1222 COVID-19 vaccine. Findings of the study overall: Repertoires in all cases were sampled only once the peak T cell response had passed.

The table came from immunoSEQ multiplex PCR; TCRdb's copy has only in-frame clones and leaves some out. The table records about 76,000 clones, roughly 90% of them present only once. To note about this clone: Its antigen remains unknown.

CDR3 length: 16 residues. CDR1 and CDR2 (germline): LNHDA, SQIVND (reference sequence). V shed 2 bases and J 3 bases; nucleotides not matched to a gene: 3. This chain links TRBV19 with TRBJ2-3, with TRBD2 matching 12 bases. The input for sequencing was peripheral blood, taken on day 0 of MenACWY control vaccination. This clonotype was obtained from an adult in good health. The CDR3 DNA is TGTGCCAGTAGTATAAGACTAGCGGGAGCTACAGATACGCAGTATTTT. Translated, it gives CASSIRLAGATDTQYF.